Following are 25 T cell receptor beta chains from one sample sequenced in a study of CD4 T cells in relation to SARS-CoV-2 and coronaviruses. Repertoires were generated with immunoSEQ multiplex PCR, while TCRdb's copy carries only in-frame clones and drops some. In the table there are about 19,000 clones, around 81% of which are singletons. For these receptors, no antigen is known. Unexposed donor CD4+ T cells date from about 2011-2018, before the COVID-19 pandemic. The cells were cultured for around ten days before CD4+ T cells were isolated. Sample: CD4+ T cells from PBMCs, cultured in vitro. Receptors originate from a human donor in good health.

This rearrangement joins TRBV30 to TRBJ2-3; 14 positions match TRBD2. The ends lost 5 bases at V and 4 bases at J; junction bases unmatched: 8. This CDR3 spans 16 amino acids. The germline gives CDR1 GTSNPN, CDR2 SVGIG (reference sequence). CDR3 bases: TGTGCCTGGGGTCCTCGACTAGCGGGAGGGGCAGATACGCAGTATTTT. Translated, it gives CAWGPRLAGGADTQYF.

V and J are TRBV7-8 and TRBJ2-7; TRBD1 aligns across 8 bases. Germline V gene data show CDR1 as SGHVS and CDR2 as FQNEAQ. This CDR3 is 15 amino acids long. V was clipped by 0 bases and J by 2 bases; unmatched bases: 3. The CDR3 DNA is TGTGCCAGCAGCTTAGCACAGGGACAGGCCTACGAGCAGTACTTC. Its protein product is CASSLAQGQAYEQYF.

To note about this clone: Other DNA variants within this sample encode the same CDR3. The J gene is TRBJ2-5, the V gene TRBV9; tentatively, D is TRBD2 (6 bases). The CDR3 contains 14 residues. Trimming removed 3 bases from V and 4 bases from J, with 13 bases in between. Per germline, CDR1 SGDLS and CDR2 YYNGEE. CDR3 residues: CASSAPAGGETQYF. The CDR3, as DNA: TGTGCCAGCAGCGCTCCAGCGGGTGGAGAGACCCAGTACTTC.

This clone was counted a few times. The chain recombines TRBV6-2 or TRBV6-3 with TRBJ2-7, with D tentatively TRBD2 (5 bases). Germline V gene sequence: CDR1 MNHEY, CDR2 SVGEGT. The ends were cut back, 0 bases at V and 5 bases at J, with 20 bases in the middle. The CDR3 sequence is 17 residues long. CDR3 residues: CASSYSRAARAGHEQYF. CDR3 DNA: TGTGCCAGCAGTTACTCGAGAGCGGCGAGAGCTGGCCACGAGCAGTACTTC.

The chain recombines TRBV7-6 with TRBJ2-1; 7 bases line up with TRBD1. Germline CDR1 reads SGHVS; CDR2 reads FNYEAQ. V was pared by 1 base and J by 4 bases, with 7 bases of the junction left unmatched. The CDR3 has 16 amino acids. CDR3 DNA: TGTGCCAGCAGCTTAGGAGACAGGGCACCATACAATGAGCAGTTCTTC. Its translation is CASSLGDRAPYNEQFF.

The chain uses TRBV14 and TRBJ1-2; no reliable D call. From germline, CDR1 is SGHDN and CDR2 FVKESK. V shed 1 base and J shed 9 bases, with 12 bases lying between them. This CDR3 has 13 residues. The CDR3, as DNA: TGTGCCAGCAGCCAAGTTGAGGCCTTAAGCTACACCTTC. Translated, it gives CASSQVEALSYTF.

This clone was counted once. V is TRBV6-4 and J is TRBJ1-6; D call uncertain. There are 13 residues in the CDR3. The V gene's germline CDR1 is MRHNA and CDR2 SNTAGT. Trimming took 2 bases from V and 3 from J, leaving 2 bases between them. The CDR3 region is CASSDSYNSPLHF. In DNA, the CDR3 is TGTGCCAGCAGTGACAGCTATAATTCACCCCTCCACTTT.

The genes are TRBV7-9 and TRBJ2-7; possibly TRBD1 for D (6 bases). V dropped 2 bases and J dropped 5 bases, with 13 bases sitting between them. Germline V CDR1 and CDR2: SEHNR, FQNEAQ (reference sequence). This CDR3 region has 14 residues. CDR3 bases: TGTGCCAGCAGCTTATTGAGCAGGGACAACGAGCAGTACTTC. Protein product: CASSLLSRDNEQYF.

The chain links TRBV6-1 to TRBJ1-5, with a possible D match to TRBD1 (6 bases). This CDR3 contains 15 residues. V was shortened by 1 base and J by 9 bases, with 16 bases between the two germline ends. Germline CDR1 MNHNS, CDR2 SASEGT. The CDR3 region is CASSEGRARGRPQHF. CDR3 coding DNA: TGTGCCAGCAGTGAAGGTCGAGCCAGGGGTCGGCCCCAGCATTTT.

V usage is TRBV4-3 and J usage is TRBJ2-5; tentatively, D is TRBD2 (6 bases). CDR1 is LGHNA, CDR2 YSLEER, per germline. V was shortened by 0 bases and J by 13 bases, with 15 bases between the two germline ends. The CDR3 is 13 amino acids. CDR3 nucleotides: TGCGCCAGCAGCCAAGAGCGACGGGGACTCCTGTACTTC. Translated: CASSQERRGLLYF.

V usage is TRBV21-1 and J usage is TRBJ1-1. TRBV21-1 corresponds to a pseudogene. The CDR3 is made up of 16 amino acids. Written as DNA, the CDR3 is TGTGCCAGCAGCAAAGCGGTCGGCAACAAGAACACTGAAGCTTTCTTT. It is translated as CASSKAVGNKNTEAFF.

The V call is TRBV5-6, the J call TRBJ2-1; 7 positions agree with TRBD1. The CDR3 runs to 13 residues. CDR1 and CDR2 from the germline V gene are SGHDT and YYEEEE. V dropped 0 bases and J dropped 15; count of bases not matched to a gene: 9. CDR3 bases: TGTGCCAGCAGCTTGGACGTGCTTGGGACAGTGTTCTTC. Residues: CASSLDVLGTVFF.

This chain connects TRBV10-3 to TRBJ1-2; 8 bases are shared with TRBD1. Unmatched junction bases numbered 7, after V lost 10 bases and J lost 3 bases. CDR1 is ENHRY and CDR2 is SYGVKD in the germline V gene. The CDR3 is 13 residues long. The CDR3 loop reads CASLQGADYGYTF. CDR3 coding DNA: TGTGCCAGCCTGCAGGGGGCGGACTATGGCTACACCTTC.

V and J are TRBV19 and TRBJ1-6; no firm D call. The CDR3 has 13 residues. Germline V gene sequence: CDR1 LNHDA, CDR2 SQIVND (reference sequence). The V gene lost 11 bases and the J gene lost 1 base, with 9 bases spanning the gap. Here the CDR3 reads CAAQESYNSPLHF. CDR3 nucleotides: TGTGCCGCTCAGGAGTCCTATAATTCACCCCTCCACTTT.

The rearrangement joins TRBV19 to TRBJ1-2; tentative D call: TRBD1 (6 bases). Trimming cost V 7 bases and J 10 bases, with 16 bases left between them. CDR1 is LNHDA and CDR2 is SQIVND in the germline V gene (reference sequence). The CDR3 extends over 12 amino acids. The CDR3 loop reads CASTDRTAAYTF. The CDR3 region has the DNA TGTGCCAGTACCGATCGGACAGCCGCCTACACCTTC.

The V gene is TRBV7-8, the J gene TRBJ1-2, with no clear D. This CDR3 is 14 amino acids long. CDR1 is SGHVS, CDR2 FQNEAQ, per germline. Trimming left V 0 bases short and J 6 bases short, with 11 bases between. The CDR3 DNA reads TGTGCCAGCAGCTTAGCGCAAGGGCAGGATGGCTACACCTTC. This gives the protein CASSLAQGQDGYTF.

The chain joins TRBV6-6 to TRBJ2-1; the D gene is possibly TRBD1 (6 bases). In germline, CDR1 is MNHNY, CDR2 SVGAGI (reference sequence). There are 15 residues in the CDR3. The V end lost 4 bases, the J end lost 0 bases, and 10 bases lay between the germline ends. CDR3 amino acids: CASSSQGFSYNEQFF. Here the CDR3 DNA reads TGTGCCAGCAGTTCGCAGGGGTTCTCCTACAATGAGCAGTTCTTC.

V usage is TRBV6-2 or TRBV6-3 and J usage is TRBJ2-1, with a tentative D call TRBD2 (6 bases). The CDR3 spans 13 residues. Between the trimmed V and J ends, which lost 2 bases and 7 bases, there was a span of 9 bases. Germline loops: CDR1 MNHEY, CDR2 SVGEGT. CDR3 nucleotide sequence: TGTGCCAGCAGTTACGCGGGAAGGAATGAGCAGTTCTTC. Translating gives CASSYAGRNEQFF.

The CDR3 coding sequence is TGTGCCAGCAGTTATTTTGGCGGAAGTATGAACACTGAAGCTTTCTTT. This gives the protein CASSYFGGSMNTEAFF. The V and J genes are TRBV6-5 and TRBJ1-1, with D hard to call. Germline lookup yields CDR1 MNHEY and CDR2 SVGAGI. The CDR3 consists of 16 residues. The ends were cut back, 3 bases at V and 0 bases at J, with 14 bases in the middle.

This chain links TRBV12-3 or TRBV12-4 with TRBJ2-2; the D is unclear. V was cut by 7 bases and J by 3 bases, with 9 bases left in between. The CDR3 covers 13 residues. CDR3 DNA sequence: TGTGCCAGCACCCCAAGTTACACCGGGGAGCTGTTTTTT. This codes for CASTPSYTGELFF.

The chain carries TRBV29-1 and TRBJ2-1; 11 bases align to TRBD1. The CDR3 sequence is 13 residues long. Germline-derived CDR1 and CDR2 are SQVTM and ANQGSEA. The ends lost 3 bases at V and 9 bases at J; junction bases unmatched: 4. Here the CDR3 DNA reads TGCAGCGTTGAGGGGACAGGGGGTAGTGAGCAGTTCTTC. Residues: CSVEGTGGSEQFF.

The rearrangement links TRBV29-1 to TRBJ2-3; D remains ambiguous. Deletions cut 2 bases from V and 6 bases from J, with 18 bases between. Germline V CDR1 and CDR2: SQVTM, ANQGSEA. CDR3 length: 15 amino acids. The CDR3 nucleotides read TGCAGCGTTGAACCGCGAGGTTCCCTTGCGGATACGCAGTATTTT. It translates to CSVEPRGSLADTQYF.

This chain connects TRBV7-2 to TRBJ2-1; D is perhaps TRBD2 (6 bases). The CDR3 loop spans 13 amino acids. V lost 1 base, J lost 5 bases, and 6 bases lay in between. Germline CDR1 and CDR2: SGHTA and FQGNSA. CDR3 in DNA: TGTGCCAGCAGCTTAGGGACTAACAATGAGCAGTTCTTC. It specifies CASSLGTNNEQFF.

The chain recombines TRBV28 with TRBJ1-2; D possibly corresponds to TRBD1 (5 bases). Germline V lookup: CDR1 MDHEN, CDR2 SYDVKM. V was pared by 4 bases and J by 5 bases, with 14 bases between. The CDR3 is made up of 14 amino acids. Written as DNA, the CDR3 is TGTGCCAGCAGTTCCGAAGGGGTTCGATATGGCTACACCTTC. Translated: CASSSEGVRYGYTF.

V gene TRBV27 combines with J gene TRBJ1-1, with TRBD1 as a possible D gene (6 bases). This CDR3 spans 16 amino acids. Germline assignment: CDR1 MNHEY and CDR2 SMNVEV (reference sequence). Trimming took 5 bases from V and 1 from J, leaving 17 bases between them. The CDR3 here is CASSASPGQQNTEAFF. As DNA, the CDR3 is TGTGCCAGCAGTGCCAGTCCGGGACAACAGAACACTGAAGCTTTCTTT.